This is a list of T cell receptor beta chains from one sample in a study of blood T cell repertoires in COVID-19. Clones were sequenced by immunoSEQ multiplex PCR, and TCRdb holds only the in-frame ones, with some missing. The sample includes around 330,000 clones, more than 75% of them seen just once. Source material: peripheral blood. All receptors derive from a woman between 50 and 59 years old with active or convalescent COVID-19. The CDR3 runs from the conserved cysteine through the conserved F or W. Fields, in order: V gene, D gene, clone size, J gene, CDR3 DNA, CDR3 protein. The D gene is left open where the match is weak. Expanded clones are given a class, and other clones once, few, many or no size at all.

V: TRBV28
D: .
size: .
J: TRBJ2-7
DNA: TGTGCCAGCAACGGTGCAGGGCCTACAATATACGAGCAGTACTTC
CDR3: CASNGAGPTIYEQYF

V: TRBV3-1/TRBV3-2
D: TRBD2
size: .
J: TRBJ2-1
DNA: TGTGCCAGCAGCCCCCACCGAAGCGGGGCCCTCAATGAGCAGTTCTTC
CDR3: CASSPHRSGALNEQFF

V: TRBV2
D: .
size: .
J: TRBJ1-2
DNA: TGTGCAGCAGGGTCTTCGGTCTATGGCTACACCTTC
CDR3: CAAGSSVYGYTF

V: TRBV6-5
D: TRBD2
size: once
J: TRBJ2-7
DNA: TGTGCCGGAAAACCTAGCGGGAGCTCCTACGAGCAGTACTTC
CDR3: CAGKPSGSSYEQYF

V: TRBV3-1/TRBV3-2
D: TRBD2
size: .
J: TRBJ2-3
DNA: TGTGCCAGCAGCCAAGGATGCACTAGCGGGAAGAATACGCAGTATTTT
CDR3: CASSQGCTSGKNTQYF

V: TRBV10-1
D: TRBD1
size: .
J: TRBJ1-1
DNA: TGCGCCAGCAGGGACAGGGGCAAGAACACTGAAGCTTTCTTT
CDR3: CASRDRGKNTEAFF

V: TRBV28
D: .
size: .
J: TRBJ1-2
DNA: TGTGCCAGCACCACTGGGAGGGGGATGTGGGGCTACACCTTC
CDR3: CASTTGRGMWGYTF

V: TRBV4-1
D: .
size: .
J: TRBJ1-1
DNA: TGCGCCAGCAGTAGCTCAAACACTGAAGCTTTCTTT
CDR3: CASSSSNTEAFF

V: TRBV19
D: .
size: .
J: TRBJ2-1
DNA: TGTGCCAGTACCGGGTTAGTTAGCAATGAGCAGTTCTTC
CDR3: CASTGLVSNEQFF

V: TRBV18
D: .
size: .
J: TRBJ1-2
DNA: TGTGCCAGCTCACCCCCACAGGACCCGCGGGGCTATGGCTACACCTTC
CDR3: CASSPPQDPRGYGYTF

V: TRBV27
D: TRBD2
size: .
J: TRBJ2-3
DNA: TGTGCCAGCAGTTTATCTGGACTAGCGGGGAATCCAGATACGCAGTATTTT
CDR3: CASSLSGLAGNPDTQYF

V: TRBV7-6
D: .
size: .
J: TRBJ1-5
DNA: TGTGCCAGCAGCTCATACCTAGCGATAAGGACAATCAATCAGCCCCAGCATTTT
CDR3: CASSSYLAIRTINQPQHF

V: TRBV5-4
D: TRBD2
size: .
J: TRBJ2-5
DNA: TGTGCCAGCAGCTTGGGGACTAGCGGTTCTCAAGAGACCCAGTACTTC
CDR3: CASSLGTSGSQETQYF

V: TRBV5-1
D: .
size: .
J: TRBJ1-1
DNA: TGCGCCAGCAGCTCCCGCGGGGGAGGGGACACTGAAGCTTTCTTT
CDR3: CASSSRGGGDTEAFF

V: TRBV11-3
D: .
size: .
J: TRBJ2-5
DNA: TGTGCCAGCAGCGCCAGGGCGGGACAAGAGACCCAGTACTTC
CDR3: CASSARAGQETQYF

V: TRBV9
D: .
size: .
J: TRBJ1-6
DNA: TGTGCCAGCAGCGTAGAAGGGGTTAATTCACCCCTCCACTTT
CDR3: CASSVEGVNSPLHF

V: TRBV7-8
D: .
size: once
J: TRBJ1-5
DNA: TGTGCCAGCAGCTTATCGGCACAGGGCAATCAGCCCCAGCATTTT
CDR3: CASSLSAQGNQPQHF

V: TRBV19
D: TRBD1
size: .
J: TRBJ2-2
DNA: TGTGCCAGTAGTACAACCGGGACAGTCACCGGGGAGCTGTTTTTT
CDR3: CASSTTGTVTGELFF

V: TRBV7-2
D: TRBD2
size: .
J: TRBJ2-5
DNA: TGTGCCAGCAGCACCACTAGCGGGGGGCTGGAGACCCAGTACTTC
CDR3: CASSTTSGGLETQYF

V: TRBV5-1
D: .
size: .
J: TRBJ2-7
DNA: TGCGCCAGCAGCACGACCCGAGGCGGTAACTACGAGCAGTACTTC
CDR3: CASSTTRGGNYEQYF

V: TRBV7-3
D: .
size: .
J: TRBJ2-2
DNA: TGTGCCAGCAGCTCTCGGGGGGCGGCGGCCGGGGAGCTGTTTTTT
CDR3: CASSSRGAAAGELFF

V: TRBV29-1
D: TRBD2
size: .
J: TRBJ2-7
DNA: TGCAGCGTTGGCCTAGCGGGAGGCTACGAGCAGTACTTC
CDR3: CSVGLAGGYEQYF

V: TRBV15
D: TRBD2
size: .
J: TRBJ2-3
DNA: TGTGCCACCAGCAGACGGACTAGCGGCACAGATACGCAGTATTTT
CDR3: CATSRRTSGTDTQYF

V: TRBV7-3
D: TRBD1
size: .
J: TRBJ1-1
DNA: TGTGCCAGCAGCTTAGGGACAGGGCCGAACACTGAAGCTTTCTTT
CDR3: CASSLGTGPNTEAFF

V: TRBV27
D: .
size: .
J: TRBJ2-3
DNA: TGTGCCACTGGAGGCGAGCGGCCTAGCACAGATACGCAGTATTTT
CDR3: CATGGERPSTDTQYF

V: TRBV7-2
D: .
size: few
J: TRBJ2-1
DNA: TGTGCCAGCAGCTTTACAGGGATGAATGAGCAGTTCTTC
CDR3: CASSFTGMNEQFF

V: TRBV18
D: TRBD1
size: .
J: TRBJ1-2
DNA: TGTGCCAGCCTATCGCAGGGGGTCCCCTATGGCTACACCTTC
CDR3: CASLSQGVPYGYTF

V: TRBV5-3
D: TRBD2
size: .
J: TRBJ2-5
DNA: TGTGCCAGAAGCTACGACCGACTAGCGGGAGTTGAGACCCAGTACTTC
CDR3: CARSYDRLAGVETQYF

V: TRBV6-2/TRBV6-3
D: .
size: once
J: TRBJ2-7
DNA: TGTGCCAGCAGCCCCCTCTACGAGCAGTACTTC
CDR3: CASSPLYEQYF

V: TRBV7-2
D: .
size: .
J: TRBJ2-7
DNA: TGTGCCAGCAGCCCGGGCGGGATTACCACCTACGAGCAGTACTTC
CDR3: CASSPGGITTYEQYF

V: TRBV5-5
D: TRBD1
size: .
J: TRBJ1-4
DNA: TGTGCCAGCAGCAGAACCGGGACAGGTTCAACTAATGAAAAACTGTTTTTT
CDR3: CASSRTGTGSTNEKLFF

V: TRBV5-4
D: .
size: .
J: TRBJ2-5
DNA: TGTGCCAGCAGCCACCGGGGGACCCAGTACTTC
CDR3: CASSHRGTQYF